The 30 T cell receptor beta chains given below trace back to one sample, sequenced in a study of T cells after yellow fever vaccination. TCRdb redid the calling of the 5' RACE reads with MiXCR, one entry per CDR3 protein. The sample lists roughly 96,000 distinct CDR3 sequences; approximately 9% were seen once. Sequencing was performed on CD8+ T cells not binding an NS4B(214-222) dextramer, sorted from PBMCs, taken around 15 days after the first yellow fever vaccination. These receptors all stem from a man younger than 35 who received the YFV17D yellow fever vaccine.

This chain links TRBV10-3 with TRBJ2-3; perhaps TRBD2 as D (6 bases). Germline CDR1 ENHRY, CDR2 SYGVKD. CDR3 length equals 14 residues. V lost 8 bases, J lost 2 bases, and 14 bases lay in between. CDR3 protein: CAIGAGGLTDTQYF. The CDR3 DNA reads as TGTGCCATCGGGGCCGGGGGACTCACAGATACGCAGTATTTT.

This clonotype was seen a handful of times. This chain connects TRBV4-1 to TRBJ2-1, with D perhaps TRBD2 (5 bases). V lost 2 bases and J lost 8, with 7 bases in between. Germline V gives CDR1 MGHRA, CDR2 YSYEKL. The CDR3 totals 12 residues. This CDR3 is CASSQISDEQFF. In DNA form, the CDR3 reads TGCGCCAGCAGCCAAATTAGCGATGAGCAGTTCTTC.

The table lists this clonotype with a few counts. This chain joins TRBV5-1 and TRBJ1-1; no clear D. With 4 bases removed from V and 0 bases from J, the gap between germline ends came to 10 bases. In germline, CDR1 is SGHRS, CDR2 YFSETQ. The CDR3 spans 14 residues. The CDR3 region is CASSPERMNTEAFF. The CDR3 bases are TGCGCCAGCAGCCCGGAGCGGATGAACACTGAAGCTTTCTTT.

The CDR3 region is CASSLANYGYTF. DNA of the CDR3: TGTGCCAGCAGCTTAGCTAACTATGGCTACACCTTC. The chain carries TRBV11-2 and TRBJ1-2, with unresolved D. CDR1 is SGHAT and CDR2 is FQNNGV in the germline V gene. This CDR3 has 12 amino acids. V was trimmed by 1 base and J by 0 bases, leaving 0 bases between them.

This clonotype was counted a few times. The J gene is TRBJ1-1, the V gene TRBV4-1, with no clear D. CDR3 length equals 14 residues. The V gene's germline CDR1 is MGHRA and CDR2 YSYEKL. V lost 5 bases and J lost 0, with 10 bases in between. Here the CDR3 reads CASSSQYLNTEAFF. For the CDR3, the DNA is TGCGCCAGCAGCTCACAGTATCTGAACACTGAAGCTTTCTTT.

V and J are TRBV29-1 and TRBJ2-3; 8 bases match TRBD2. CDR3 size: 15 residues. V was clipped by 1 base and J by 2 bases; unmatched bases: 5. Germline-derived CDR1 and CDR2 are SQVTM and ANQGSEA. In nucleotides, the CDR3 is TGCAGCGTTGAAGTAGGGCGGGGGGACACAGATACGCAGTATTTT. Translating gives CSVEVGRGDTDTQYF.

The rearrangement links TRBV12-3 or TRBV12-4 to TRBJ1-6; D not resolved. Trimming removed 6 bases at V and 9 bases at J, with 6 bases between. There are 11 residues in the CDR3. CDR3 coding DNA: TGTGCCAGCAGCCCCGGTTCACCCCTCCACTTT. This translates into CASSPGSPLHF.

V is TRBV7-9 and J is TRBJ2-3; TRBD2 matches 8 bases. The germline V gene has CDR1 SEHNR and CDR2 FQNEAQ (reference sequence). The junction had 9 bases not matched to a gene; V was cut back by 4 bases and J by 0 bases. The CDR3 covers 17 residues. The CDR3 protein is CASSSPLAGPSTDTQYF. For the CDR3, the DNA is TGTGCCAGCAGCTCCCCGTTAGCGGGACCTAGCACAGATACGCAGTATTTT.

In this sample, this clonotype turned up a few times. The CDR3 DNA is TGCAGTGCTCGACTCGCCGCGACTAGCGGGGGCGGAGATACGCAGTATTTT. Translated: CSARLAATSGGGDTQYF. This chain uses TRBV20-1 with TRBJ2-3, with TRBD2 matching over 12 bases. Germline trimming cut 5 bases from V and 5 bases from J; bases unmatched to any gene: 14. This CDR3 is built from 17 residues. The germline CDR1 and CDR2 sequences are DFQATT and SNEGSKA (reference sequence).

This clonotype was seen more than once but under ten times. The chain combines TRBV6-5 with TRBJ2-5; D remains unclear. V shed 2 bases and J shed 2 bases, with 12 bases lying between them. From germline, CDR1 is MNHEY and CDR2 SVGAGI. The CDR3 has 15 amino acids. The DNA for the CDR3 is TGTGCCAGCAGTTACCCGCAAGGAGAACAAGAGACCCAGTACTTC. Protein sequence: CASSYPQGEQETQYF.

In this sample, this clonotype turned up a few times. V and J are TRBV6-2 or TRBV6-3 and TRBJ1-2; tentative D call: TRBD1 (5 bases). CDR3 size: 12 residues. V lost 5 bases, J lost 5 bases, and 9 bases lay in between. Germline-derived CDR1 and CDR2 are MNHEY and SVGEGT. CDR3 region: CASSPGAYGYTF. The CDR3 nucleotides read TGTGCCAGCAGTCCCGGGGCTTATGGCTACACCTTC.

This clonotype appeared a few times. J is TRBJ2-5 and V is TRBV4-3; D may be TRBD1 (6 bases). Germline-derived CDR1 and CDR2 are LGHNA and YSLEER. V lost 4 bases, J lost 3 bases, and 18 bases lay in between. The CDR3 is 16 amino acids. The CDR3 loop reads CASSPSFMGAEETQYF. DNA for the CDR3: TGCGCCAGCAGCCCGTCGTTCATGGGGGCCGAAGAGACCCAGTACTTC.

This rearrangement joins TRBV15 to TRBJ1-5; TRBD1 matches 11 bases. V dropped 3 bases and J dropped 4; count of bases not matched to a gene: 5. Germline V gene lookup returns CDR1 LNHNV and CDR2 YYDKDF (reference sequence). The CDR3 runs 16 residues. As DNA, the CDR3 is TGTGCCACCAGCAGCGTGGACAGGGGGCCAAATCAGCCCCAGCATTTT. This gives the protein CATSSVDRGPNQPQHF. The variable domain in full, with the rest retrieved from reference TRBV15 and TRBJ1-5, is DAMVIQNPRYQVTQFGKPVTLSCSQTLNHNVMYWYQQKSSQAPKLLFHYYDKDFNNEADTPDNFQSRRPNTSFCFLDIRSPGLGDTAMYLCATSSVDRGPNQPQHFGDGTRLSIL.

This clonotype was detected a few times. The chain employs TRBV4-1 and TRBJ2-5, with D possibly being TRBD2 (6 bases). Germline V gives CDR1 MGHRA, CDR2 YSYEKL. The CDR3 has 15 residues. Trimming took 4 bases from V and 4 from J, leaving 16 bases between them. The CDR3 DNA reads TGCGCCAGCAGCCGAGCCGTGGGGGGAGGAGAGACCCAGTACTTC. Encoded protein: CASSRAVGGGETQYF.

This clonotype has ten or more counts. The V call is TRBV3-1, the J call TRBJ2-1; 14 bases are a match to TRBD2. CDR3 length: 16 amino acids. Germline lookup yields CDR1 LGHDT and CDR2 YNNKEL (reference sequence). The J segment lost 4 bases and the V segment lost 4 bases, leaving 3 bases of the junction unmatched. This chain's CDR3 is CASSPGTSGGYNEQFF. In DNA, the CDR3 is TGTGCCAGCAGCCCAGGGACTAGCGGGGGTTACAATGAGCAGTTCTTC.

The rearrangement uses TRBV28 and TRBJ2-7, with 7 bases that match TRBD1. CDR3 length equals 13 residues. V shed 3 bases and J 3 bases; nucleotides not matched to a gene: 2. Germline V gene data show CDR1 as MDHEN and CDR2 as SYDVKM. CDR3 residues: CASSFRTGYEQYV. The CDR3 bases are TGTGCCAGCAGTTTTAGGACAGGCTACGAGCAGTACGTC.

This clonotype has only a few counts. The J gene is TRBJ2-2, the V gene TRBV6-1; TRBD2 matches at 7 bases. The V segment lost 5 bases and the J segment 7 bases; nucleotides outside the gene matches: 16. The CDR3 is made up of 17 amino acids. From germline, CDR1 is MNHNS and CDR2 SASEGT. In nucleotides, the CDR3 is TGTGCCAGCAGTCGAAACGATCCCGGGGAGGGCGGCGGGGAGCTGTTTTTT. Protein product: CASSRNDPGEGGGELFF.

There are many counts of this clonotype. The rearrangement joins TRBV5-1 to TRBJ2-3; D is ambiguous. The V gene lost 0 bases and the J gene lost 1 base, with 12 bases spanning the gap. The germline CDR1 and CDR2 sequences are SGHRS and YFSETQ. This CDR3 spans 16 amino acids. The CDR3 sequence: CASSLADRARTDTQYF. Written as DNA, the CDR3 is TGCGCCAGCAGCTTGGCTGATCGGGCCCGCACAGATACGCAGTATTTT. The full variable domain, completed using reference TRBV5-1 and TRBJ2-3, is KAGVTQTPRYLIKTRGQQVTLSCSPISGHRSVSWYQQTPGQGLQFLFEYFSETQRNKGNFPGRFSGRQFSNSRSEMNVSTLELGDSALYLCASSLADRARTDTQYFGPGTRLTVL.

This clonotype has a handful of counts. The chain employs TRBV6-2 or TRBV6-3 and TRBJ2-5; D assignment may be TRBD1 or TRBD2 (5 bases each). The CDR3 spans 17 residues. Per germline, CDR1 MNHEY and CDR2 SVGEGT. V was clipped by 0 bases and J by 5 bases, with 19 bases between them. For the CDR3, the DNA is TGTGCCAGCAGTTACTCGATCGGGGACGCGGCAAGTGAGACCCAGTACTTC. Translating it yields CASSYSIGDAASETQYF.

The chain has TRBV15 and TRBJ1-1; D is undetermined. The germline V gene encodes CDR1 LNHNV and CDR2 YYDKDF (reference sequence). The CDR3 extends over 14 amino acids. V was pared by 3 bases and J by 11 bases, with 19 bases between. Written as DNA, the CDR3 is TGTGCCACCAGCAGCCGAGTGGGTGGGAGTCGCGCTTTCTTT. It codes for CATSSRVGGSRAFF.

This chain connects TRBV13 to TRBJ1-1, with no clear D. The germline V gene has CDR1 PRHDT and CDR2 FYEKMQ (reference sequence). Between the trimmed V and J ends, which lost 5 bases and 1 base, there was a span of 11 bases. The CDR3 consists of 14 residues. The CDR3 DNA sequence: TGTGCCAGCAGCCTTGCTAGCGAGAACACTGAAGCTTTCTTT. It specifies CASSLASENTEAFF.

The V and J genes are TRBV19 and TRBJ1-2; D gene uncertain. V was pared by 2 bases and J by 6 bases, with 4 bases between. The CDR3 runs 11 residues. Germline CDR1 and CDR2: LNHDA and SQIVND (reference sequence). This CDR3 is CASSIWDGYTF. The CDR3 DNA reads as TGTGCCAGTAGTATATGGGATGGCTACACCTTC.

This clonotype came up a few times. The genes are TRBV6-1 and TRBJ2-2; unclear D gene. Trimming took off 7 bases at V and 5 bases at J, with 14 bases between the two ends. The CDR3 contains 14 residues. The germline V gene has CDR1 MNHNS and CDR2 SASEGT. CDR3 amino acids: CASNGWIGTGELFF. For the CDR3, the DNA is TGTGCCAGCAACGGTTGGATTGGGACCGGGGAGCTGTTTTTT.

This clonotype was seen a handful of times. The V and J genes are TRBV6-1 and TRBJ2-1, with 7 bases that match TRBD1. There are 18 residues in the CDR3. CDR1 MNHNS and CDR2 SASEGT come from the germline V gene. Germline trimming cut 5 bases from V and 3 bases from J; bases unmatched to any gene: 16. The CDR3 DNA reads TGTGCCAGCAGTCCCGGGACAGCTGAACCCTACAACTACAATGAGCAGTTCTTC. Amino acid sequence: CASSPGTAEPYNYNEQFF.

The V and J genes are TRBV19 and TRBJ2-1, with 7 bases identical to TRBD1. The CDR3 spans 16 residues. From germline, CDR1 is LNHDA and CDR2 SQIVND (reference sequence). Unmatched junction bases numbered 13, after V lost 5 bases and J lost 6 bases. The CDR3 reads CASSGDSLVGLNEQFF. Here the CDR3 DNA reads TGTGCCAGTAGTGGGGACAGCCTAGTAGGGCTCAATGAGCAGTTCTTC.

J is TRBJ2-1 and V is TRBV12-3 or TRBV12-4; possible D gene TRBD2, 6 bases. The V gene lost 4 bases and the J gene lost 5 bases, with 15 bases spanning the gap. CDR3 length equals 15 residues. The DNA of the CDR3 is TGTGCCAGCAGTTCGAGCGGGTGGTTGGACAATGAGCAGTTCTTC. Encoded protein: CASSSSGWLDNEQFF.

V and J are TRBV29-1 and TRBJ2-5; tentatively, D is TRBD1 or TRBD2 (6 bases each). The CDR3 has 13 residues. CDR1 is SQVTM, CDR2 ANQGSEA, per germline. Deletions cut 6 bases from V and 0 bases from J, with 11 bases between. CDR3 sequence: CSVLGGYQETQYF. In DNA form, the CDR3 reads TGCAGCGTACTAGGGGGGTACCAAGAGACCCAGTACTTC.

CDR3 in amino acids: CASREGAGGFYEQYF. The CDR3 DNA sequence: TGTGCCAGCAGAGAGGGGGCAGGGGGATTCTACGAGCAGTACTTC. This chain connects TRBV7-6 to TRBJ2-7; 7 positions match TRBD1. CDR3 length equals 15 residues. Trimming cost V 6 bases and J 3 bases; bases outside gene matches: 11. The germline V gene encodes CDR1 SGHVS and CDR2 FNYEAQ.

This clonotype appeared a few times. The chain carries TRBV7-9 and TRBJ2-3; 9 bases match TRBD2. Per the germline V gene, CDR1 is SEHNR and CDR2 is FQNEAQ (reference sequence). This CDR3 comprises 15 residues. Trimming took 8 bases from V and 5 from J; bases not matched to a gene: 11. The CDR3 sequence: CASEPGTSRRDTQYF. CDR3 sequence (DNA): TGTGCCAGCGAGCCCGGGACTAGCAGGAGAGATACGCAGTATTTT.

The chain couples TRBV20-1 to TRBJ2-1, with D tentatively TRBD1 (5 bases). The length of the CDR3 is 14 residues. Deletions cut 4 bases from V and 4 bases from J, with 14 bases between. Germline assignment: CDR1 DFQATT and CDR2 SNEGSKA (reference sequence). DNA of the CDR3: TGCAGTGCTACGACAGTCCCGAGGTACAATGAGCAGTTCTTC. Translation gives CSATTVPRYNEQFF.